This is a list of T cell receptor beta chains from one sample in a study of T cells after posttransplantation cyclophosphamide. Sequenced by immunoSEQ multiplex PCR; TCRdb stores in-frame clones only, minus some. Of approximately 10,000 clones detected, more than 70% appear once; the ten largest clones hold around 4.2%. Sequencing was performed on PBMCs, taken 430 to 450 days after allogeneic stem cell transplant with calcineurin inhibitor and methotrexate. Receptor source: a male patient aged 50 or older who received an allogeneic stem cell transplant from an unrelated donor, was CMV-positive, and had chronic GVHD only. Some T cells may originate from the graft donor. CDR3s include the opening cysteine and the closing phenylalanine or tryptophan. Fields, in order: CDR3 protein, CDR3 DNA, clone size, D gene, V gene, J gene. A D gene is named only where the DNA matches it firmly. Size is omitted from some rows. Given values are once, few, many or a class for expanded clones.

CDR3aa: CASLRGRGDTQYF; CDR3nt: TGTGCCAGTCTCAGGGGCCGTGGGGATACGCAGTATTTT; abundance: once; d_gene: -; v_gene: TRBV2; j_gene: TRBJ2-3
CDR3aa: CASEPSGGWGYTF; CDR3nt: TGTGCCAGCGAACCCAGCGGGGGCTGGGGCTACACCTTC; abundance: few; d_gene: -; v_gene: TRBV6-6; j_gene: TRBJ1-2
CDR3aa: CASSQPASGYNEQFF; CDR3nt: TGTGCCAGCAGCCAGCCGGCTAGCGGCTACAATGAGCAGTTCTTC; abundance: -; d_gene: TRBD2; v_gene: TRBV28; j_gene: TRBJ2-1
CDR3aa: CASTPGTFHTEAFF; CDR3nt: TGTGCCAGTACCCCAGGTACCTTTCACACTGAAGCTTTCTTT; abundance: -; d_gene: -; v_gene: TRBV19; j_gene: TRBJ1-1
CDR3aa: CASSISGGSSPSYEQYF; CDR3nt: TGTGCCAGTAGTATAAGTGGCGGATCCAGTCCATCCTACGAGCAGTACTTC; abundance: -; d_gene: -; v_gene: TRBV19; j_gene: TRBJ2-7
CDR3aa: CASSGDRAETQYF; CDR3nt: TGTGCCAGCAGCGGGGACAGGGCAGAGACCCAGTACTTC; abundance: -; d_gene: TRBD1; v_gene: TRBV5-4; j_gene: TRBJ2-5
CDR3aa: CARIKAPRPHFTGYGYTF; CDR3nt: TGTGCCAGGATAAAGGCACCCCGTCCGCATTTCACGGGCTATGGCTACACCTTC; abundance: -; d_gene: -; v_gene: TRBV27; j_gene: TRBJ1-2
CDR3aa: CASSFPAGGDPYTIYF; CDR3nt: TGTGCCAGCAGTTTCCCGGCCGGGGGGGACCCCTACACCATATATTTT; abundance: -; d_gene: -; v_gene: TRBV2; j_gene: TRBJ1-3
CDR3aa: CASSTDSDDSPLHF; CDR3nt: TGTGCCAGCAGTACCGACAGTGACGATTCACCCCTCCACTTT; abundance: -; d_gene: -; v_gene: TRBV6-5; j_gene: TRBJ1-6
CDR3aa: CASGWEQETQYF; CDR3nt: TGTGCCAGCGGGTGGGAGCAAGAGACCCAGTACTTC; abundance: -; d_gene: -; v_gene: TRBV6-5; j_gene: TRBJ2-5
CDR3aa: CASSYSGGGRNEKLFF; CDR3nt: TGTGCCAGCAGTTACTCTGGTGGGGGGAGGAATGAAAAACTGTTTTTT; abundance: -; d_gene: -; v_gene: TRBV6-5; j_gene: TRBJ1-4
CDR3aa: CASRTTEQNTEAFF; CDR3nt: TGTGCCAGCAGAACCACAGAGCAGAACACTGAAGCTTTCTTT; abundance: -; d_gene: -; v_gene: TRBV6-5; j_gene: TRBJ1-1
CDR3aa: CATSRDYSGSADTQYF; CDR3nt: TGTGCCACCAGCAGAGATTACAGCGGGAGTGCAGATACGCAGTATTTT; abundance: -; d_gene: TRBD2; v_gene: TRBV15; j_gene: TRBJ2-3
CDR3aa: CASQQGLGNQPQHF; CDR3nt: TGTGCCAGCCAACAGGGGTTGGGCAATCAGCCCCAGCATTTT; abundance: once; d_gene: TRBD1; v_gene: TRBV6-1; j_gene: TRBJ1-5
CDR3aa: CAISGGQGPGRNTIYF; CDR3nt: TGTGCCATCAGTGGTGGACAGGGCCCCGGGAGAAACACCATATATTTT; abundance: few; d_gene: TRBD1; v_gene: TRBV10-3; j_gene: TRBJ1-3
CDR3aa: CASSSSLASSTDTQYF; CDR3nt: TGTGCCAGCAGTTCGTCCTTAGCGTCGAGCACAGATACGCAGTATTTT; abundance: -; d_gene: -; v_gene: TRBV6-5; j_gene: TRBJ2-3
CDR3aa: CASSNREESPSGANVLTF; CDR3nt: TGTGCCAGTAGTAACCGGGAAGAATCCCCCTCTGGGGCCAACGTCCTGACTTTC; abundance: -; d_gene: -; v_gene: TRBV19; j_gene: TRBJ2-6
CDR3aa: CASSLIAVADTQYF; CDR3nt: TGTGCCAGCAGTTTAATAGCGGTCGCAGATACGCAGTATTTT; abundance: -; d_gene: -; v_gene: TRBV27; j_gene: TRBJ2-3
CDR3aa: CASGGGGETQYF; CDR3nt: TGTGCCAGCGGGGGCGGGGGGGAGACCCAGTACTTC; abundance: -; d_gene: TRBD2; v_gene: TRBV27; j_gene: TRBJ2-5
CDR3aa: CASSPQGFPTGELFF; CDR3nt: TGCGCCAGCAGTCCACAGGGATTTCCCACCGGGGAGCTGTTTTTT; abundance: -; d_gene: -; v_gene: TRBV5-1; j_gene: TRBJ2-2